Shown below are 7 T cell receptor beta chains from a single sample sequenced in a study of tumor-infiltrating lymphocytes in primary liver carcinoma. From approximately 20-30 mg of unsorted bulk tissue, DNA and RNA were co-extracted together. The researchers produced TCR beta cDNA from about 510 ng total RNA with a constant-region primer. TCR beta libraries came from three nested multiplex PCR rounds using slightly modified ARM-PCR. TRBV1-TRBV30 forward primers and a C-beta reverse primer were used in the first two PCR rounds, which each ran for ten to eleven cycles. TCRdb used MiXCR to reprocess the multiplex PCR reads, holding one entry per CDR3 protein. This table has some 64,000 distinct CDR3 sequences, about two thirds appearing once. Input material: liver tumor tissue from sampling region 4. Subset described: tumor region T4, right-lateral pole. The receptors were sampled from a man aged 40-55 years with primary liver carcinoma and hepatitis B virus infection.

Comment on this clonotype: One end of the junction is discordant with germline, which a read error may explain. This sequence joins TRBV4-2 and TRBJ2-3, with D possibly being TRBD1 or TRBD2 (6 bases each). The CDR3 runs 17 residues. Germline values: CDR1 LGHNA, CDR2 YNFKEQ. CDR3 DNA sequence: TGTGTCAGCAGCCGAGAATGGGGGGCAGCTAGCACAGATACGCAGTATTTT. Translated: CVSSREWGAASTDTQYF.

This clonotype was counted only a few times. At one end the junction does not follow the germline gene, possibly because of a read error. V usage is TRBV29-1 and J usage is TRBJ2-7, with D perhaps given as TRBD1 or TRBD2 (5 bases each). CDR1 is SQVTM and CDR2 is ANQGSEA in the germline V gene. CDR3 length: 12 residues. CDR3 sequence (DNA): TGCGGCGTTGTAGAGGGGCTCTACGAGCAGTACTTC. Its protein is CGVVEGLYEQYF.

As to this clonotype: A much bigger clone sits one base away, suggesting this may be a read error. The chain employs TRBV29-1 and TRBJ2-1; D gene uncertain. Germline loops: CDR1 SQVTM, CDR2 ANQGSEA. With 7 bases removed from V and 10 bases from J, the gap between germline ends came to 23 bases. The CDR3 totals 14 residues. The DNA of the CDR3 is TGCAGCGCCCCGGATGGCGGCCGGGTAGAAGAGCAGTTCTTC. Translation gives CSAPDGGRVEEQFF.

Note on this clonotype: This is likely a read error, given that the CDR3 carries no conserved phenylalanine or tryptophan at its end. The CDR3 DNA follows: TGTGACAGCAGTTCAGTTCTTCAGGGTTGGACCGGGGAGCTGTTTTAT. Amino acids: CDSSSVLQGWTGELFY. The chain couples TRBV7-9 to TRBJ2-2, with a weak D call TRBD1 (5 bases). The CDR3 sequence is 16 residues long. Germline CDR1 and CDR2: SEHNR and FQNEAQ (reference sequence).

Note on this clonotype: Mismatch with germline at one junction end may stem from a read error. This rearrangement joins TRBV11-2 to TRBJ2-7; tentatively, D is TRBD2 (6 bases). Germline loops: CDR1 SGHAT, CDR2 FQNNGV. The CDR3 covers 13 residues. CDR3 in DNA: TGTGCCAGCGGCTTCGAAGGGGCTAGCGAGCACTACTTC. Translating it yields CASGFEGASEHYF.

This clonotype was recorded once. Germline is not matched at one junction end, which may reflect a read error. The rearrangement joins TRBV19 to TRBJ1-5, with D possibly TRBD1 on 5 matching bases. CDR1 and CDR2 (germline): LNHDA, SQIVND (reference sequence). The length of the CDR3 is 14 residues. Written as DNA, the CDR3 is TGTACCAGTAGTCCGTATGGGGGGAATCAGCCCCAGCGTTTT. It is translated as CTSSPYGGNQPQRF.

On this clonotype: At one boundary the junction diverges from the germline segment, which might be a read error. The chain recombines TRBV11-2 with TRBJ2-7, with D possibly TRBD1 on 6 matching bases. This CDR3 comprises 14 residues. Germline-derived CDR1 and CDR2 are SGHAT and FQNNGV. CDR3 nucleotide sequence: TGCGCCAGCAGCTTTACACTTACAGGGAACGGGCAGTACTTC. Protein sequence: CASSFTLTGNGQYF.